These 29 T cell receptor beta chains originate from one sample sequenced in a study of cytomegalovirus exposure and HLA in healthy donors. PCR involved 60 Vbeta and 13 Jbeta primers. Only in-frame clones appear in the TCRdb table, and some are missing; sequencing was by immunoSEQ multiplex PCR. Found here are about 120,000 clones, around 73% of them singletons; the top ten hold 1.5%. The sequencing input was PBMCs. All receptors come from a female donor in good health and CMV-seronegative.

This clone was seen once. V is TRBV19 and J is TRBJ2-7, with TRBD2 as a possible D gene (6 bases). The CDR3 extends over 14 amino acids. V was clipped by 3 bases and J by 2 bases, with 11 bases between them. Germline lookup yields CDR1 LNHDA and CDR2 SQIVND (reference sequence). CDR3 amino acids: CASSIRERTYEQYF. CDR3 nucleotides: TGTGCCAGTAGTATCCGGGAGCGCACCTACGAGCAGTACTTC.

V usage is TRBV6-6 and J usage is TRBJ1-5; TRBD1 is a possible D gene (6 bases). From germline, CDR1 is MNHNY and CDR2 SVGAGI (reference sequence). This CDR3 has 16 amino acids. Trimming cost V 3 bases and J 0 bases, with 12 bases left between them. CDR3 coding DNA: TGTGCCAGCAGTTATTGGACAGCCCATAGCAATCAGCCCCAGCATTTT. This sequence encodes CASSYWTAHSNQPQHF.

This clone was found once. The chain carries TRBV7-3 and TRBJ2-3; the match to TRBD2 covers 8 bases. Unmatched junction bases numbered 7, after V lost 5 bases and J lost 0 bases. The CDR3 runs 16 residues. The germline CDR1 and CDR2 sequences are SGHTA and FQGTGA. The CDR3 sequence is CASSPVAGTSTDTQYF. CDR3 DNA sequence: TGTGCCAGCAGCCCCGTAGCGGGAACAAGCACAGATACGCAGTATTTT.

This CDR3 reads CASSDRGADTQYF. CDR3 DNA: TGTGCCAGCAGCGACAGGGGGGCAGATACGCAGTATTTT. The J gene is TRBJ2-3, the V gene TRBV6-5; 9 bases line up with TRBD1. V dropped 6 bases and J dropped 4; count of bases not matched to a gene: 2. Germline V gene data show CDR1 as MNHEY and CDR2 as SVGAGI. CDR3 length: 13 residues.

The gene calls are TRBV7-6 and TRBJ1-2, with D possibly matching TRBD1 (6 bases). Germline CDR1 SGHVS, CDR2 FNYEAQ. V shed 0 bases and J shed 5 bases, with 16 bases lying between them. This CDR3 is built from 16 residues. The CDR3: CASSLAAQGAFYGYTF. CDR3 DNA: TGTGCCAGCAGCTTAGCGGCACAGGGAGCTTTTTATGGCTACACCTTC.

A few counts support this clone. This chain uses TRBV2 with TRBJ1-2, with D possibly matching TRBD1 (5 bases). Germline V lookup: CDR1 SNHLY, CDR2 FYNNEI. The V end lost 4 bases, the J end lost 0 bases, and 12 bases lay between the germline ends. This CDR3 spans 15 amino acids. CDR3 nucleotide sequence: TGTGCCAGCAGTGCCGGACATGGAGCTAACTATGGCTACACCTTC. Its protein is CASSAGHGANYGYTF.

The rearrangement links TRBV4-2 to TRBJ1-1, with unresolved D. The CDR3 extends over 16 amino acids. Germline CDR1 is LGHNA and CDR2 is YNFKEQ. V was clipped by 7 bases and J by 0 bases, with 18 bases between them. The DNA for the CDR3 is TGTGCCAGCACTCTTAGTGGGAGGGCGGTGAACACTGAAGCTTTCTTT. Translated: CASTLSGRAVNTEAFF.

This clone was picked up one time. The chain recombines TRBV7-9 with TRBJ2-2; the D gene is possibly TRBD2 (6 bases). V was trimmed by 0 bases and J by 3 bases, leaving 11 bases between them. Per the germline V gene, CDR1 is SEHNR and CDR2 is FQNEAQ (reference sequence). This CDR3 region has 16 residues. The CDR3 coding sequence is TGTGCCAGCAGCTTAGCGGGACTGATTTACACCGGGGAGCTGTTTTTT. The encoded protein is CASSLAGLIYTGELFF.

The CDR3 loop reads CASSITANTEAFF. In DNA form, the CDR3 reads TGTGCCAGTTCCATCACAGCGAACACTGAAGCTTTCTTT. The rearrangement uses TRBV19 and TRBJ1-1; D is undetermined. The CDR3 runs 13 residues. The germline V gene encodes CDR1 LNHDA and CDR2 SQIVND (reference sequence). Trimming pared 8 bases from V and 1 base from J, leaving 11 bases between.

The J gene is TRBJ2-5, the V gene TRBV7-2; TRBD1 agrees at 7 bases. The CDR3 has 15 residues. Trimming cost V 1 base and J 2 bases; bases outside gene matches: 4. CDR1 and CDR2 (germline): SGHTA, FQGNSA. The CDR3 DNA is TGTGCCAGCAGCTTAGGGGGGACAGCGCAAGAGACCCAGTACTTC. This gives the protein CASSLGGTAQETQYF.

This clone has just a few counts. The chain couples TRBV28 to TRBJ2-2, with no clear D. V lost 2 bases and J lost 10, with 8 bases in between. The CDR3 sequence is 12 residues long. Germline CDR1 is MDHEN and CDR2 is SYDVKM. The CDR3 DNA is TGTGCCAGCAGTTTAATAGAGGCGGAGCTGTTTTTT. This codes for CASSLIEAELFF.

This clone was counted between two and nine times. The genes are TRBV2 and TRBJ2-3; D may be TRBD2 (7 bases). The CDR3 runs to 11 residues. CDR1 and CDR2 from the germline V gene are SNHLY and FYNNEI. V lost 7 bases, J lost 11 bases, and 13 bases lay in between. The CDR3 loop is CASKTAGQQYF. CDR3 nucleotide sequence: TGTGCCAGCAAAACAGCGGGACAGCAGTATTTT.

The chain links TRBV2 to TRBJ1-2; D unresolved. Trimming stripped 7 bases from V and 3 bases from J, with 12 bases between. CDR1 is SNHLY, CDR2 FYNNEI, per germline. This CDR3 region has 13 residues. The CDR3 coding sequence is TGTGCCAGCAAAATCGGTACCGACTATGGCTACACCTTC. Amino acids: CASKIGTDYGYTF.

The gene calls are TRBV18 and TRBJ1-2, with 7 bases fitting TRBD1. Germline CDR1 reads KGHSH; CDR2 reads LQKENI. V was clipped by 6 bases and J by 7 bases; unmatched bases: 5. The CDR3 covers 12 residues. The CDR3 is CASSPDRAGYTF. CDR3 sequence (DNA): TGTGCCAGCTCGCCCGACAGGGCTGGCTACACCTTC.

The chain combines TRBV4-2 with TRBJ2-7; D call uncertain. CDR3 size: 12 residues. Germline CDR1 is LGHNA and CDR2 is YNFKEQ. Trimming removed 4 bases from V and 7 bases from J, with 11 bases in between. This CDR3 reads CASSPPNREQYF. The CDR3 nucleotides are TGTGCCAGCAGCCCCCCGAACCGGGAGCAGTACTTC.

The chain joins TRBV18 to TRBJ1-2, with 9 bases identical to TRBD1. Trimming at V came to 2 bases and at J to 2 bases, leaving 0 bases not matched to a gene. The CDR3 is 14 amino acids. Germline V gene lookup returns CDR1 KGHSH and CDR2 LQKENI. This chain's CDR3 is CASSPDRGNYGYTF. CDR3 bases: TGTGCCAGCTCACCAGACAGGGGGAACTATGGCTACACCTTC. The full variable domain, completed using reference TRBV18 and TRBJ1-2, is NAGVMQNPRHLVRRRGQEARLRCSPMKGHSHVYWYRQLPEEGLKFMVYLQKENIIDESGMPKERFSAEFPKEGPSILRIQQVVRGDSAAYFCASSPDRGNYGYTFGSGTRLTVV.

This clone was detected only once. The chain uses TRBV7-2 and TRBJ2-1; 7 bases line up with TRBD2. V shed 2 bases and J 5 bases; nucleotides not matched to a gene: 9. The CDR3 has 16 amino acids. CDR1 and CDR2 (germline): SGHTA, FQGNSA. The CDR3 sequence: CASSLFSASGNNEQFF. CDR3 bases: TGTGCCAGCAGCTTATTCTCCGCTAGCGGAAACAATGAGCAGTTCTTC.

This chain uses TRBV30 with TRBJ1-1; 10 bases map to TRBD1. The germline V gene encodes CDR1 GTSNPN and CDR2 SVGIG (reference sequence). V shed 7 bases, J shed 4 bases, and the junction held 15 bases outside the gene matches. The CDR3 covers 16 residues. The CDR3 spells CAFLQFRDRGFTEAFF. CDR3 nucleotides: TGTGCCTTCCTCCAATTCCGGGACAGGGGTTTCACTGAAGCTTTCTTT.

The chain joins TRBV30 to TRBJ1-5, with D perhaps TRBD1 (5 bases). V shed 0 bases and J shed 0 bases, with 15 bases lying between them. The CDR3 runs to 17 residues. Germline lookup yields CDR1 GTSNPN and CDR2 SVGIG (reference sequence). For the CDR3, the DNA is TGTGCCTGGAGTGTAACTTCAGGGTGGGATAGCAATCAGCCCCAGCATTTT. As protein: CAWSVTSGWDSNQPQHF.

This chain links TRBV6-5 with TRBJ2-1; 7 bases agree with TRBD2. V gave up 10 bases and J gave up 9 bases; unmatched junction bases: 15. CDR3 length: 14 residues. Germline V gene sequence: CDR1 MNHEY, CDR2 SVGAGI. This CDR3 reads CATAGGLRAGEQFF. In nucleotides, the CDR3 is TGTGCCACCGCTGGGGGACTAAGGGCGGGTGAGCAGTTCTTC.

This clone was observed a few times. This rearrangement joins TRBV5-6 to TRBJ2-3; perhaps TRBD2 as D (6 bases). The CDR3 contains 18 residues. V gave up 4 bases and J gave up 2 bases, with 23 bases separating them. The germline V gene encodes CDR1 SGHDT and CDR2 YYEEEE. For the CDR3, the DNA is TGTGCCAGCAGCGTGCTCCGGGACTGGAGTTCACTCACAGATACGCAGTATTTT. Its translation is CASSVLRDWSSLTDTQYF.

The chain has TRBV19 and TRBJ1-1; D is perhaps TRBD1 (6 bases). This CDR3 is built from 15 residues. In germline, CDR1 is LNHDA, CDR2 SQIVND (reference sequence). Trimming removed 5 bases at V and 5 bases at J, with 18 bases between. Here the CDR3 DNA reads TGTGCCAGTAGTGTCGCCCCAGGGGTTATGACTGAAGCTTTCTTT. It codes for CASSVAPGVMTEAFF.

This rearrangement joins TRBV28 to TRBJ2-7; 7 nucleotides match TRBD2. The J segment lost 1 base and the V segment lost 6 bases, leaving 6 bases of the junction unmatched. This CDR3 has 14 amino acids. Looked up from germline, CDR1 is MDHEN and CDR2 is SYDVKM. CDR3 DNA sequence: TGTGCCAGCAGATACAGACTAGCTTCCTACGAGCAGTACTTC. This gives the protein CASRYRLASYEQYF.

This clone was seen a few times. This sequence joins TRBV10-3 and TRBJ2-7, with D possibly matching TRBD2 (6 bases). Trimming removed 5 bases at V and 4 bases at J, with 21 bases between. There are 16 residues in the CDR3. Germline loops: CDR1 ENHRY, CDR2 SYGVKD. For the CDR3, the DNA is TGTGCCATCAGTCGGGTAACATCGGGAGTTGGGTACGAGCAGTACTTC. Amino acid sequence: CAISRVTSGVGYEQYF.

The genes are TRBV9 and TRBJ2-4; 12 bases are shared with TRBD2. The CDR3 contains 17 residues. V trimming: 4 bases; J trimming: 0 bases; junction bases outside the gene matches: 5. Germline V gene lookup returns CDR1 SGDLS and CDR2 YYNGEE. The CDR3 protein is CASSPGLAGLAKNIQYF. CDR3 in DNA: TGTGCCAGCAGCCCCGGACTAGCGGGATTAGCCAAAAACATTCAGTACTTC.

The CDR3 spells CASGGQGFGAEAFF. The DNA for the CDR3 is TGTGCCAGCGGGGGACAGGGGTTCGGGGCTGAAGCTTTCTTT. The chain links TRBV27 to TRBJ1-1; 10 positions agree with TRBD1. Germline V gene sequence: CDR1 MNHEY, CDR2 SMNVEV (reference sequence). The CDR3 has 14 amino acids. With 8 bases clipped from V and 6 bases from J, the junction kept 9 bases outside the gene matches.

This clone was picked up a small number of times. Other DNA sequences from this sample encode an identical CDR3 as well. The rearrangement joins TRBV27 to TRBJ2-7, with D perhaps matching TRBD1 (6 bases). CDR1 and CDR2 (germline): MNHEY, SMNVEV (reference sequence). CDR3 size: 13 residues. The ends were cut back, 4 bases at V and 1 base at J, with 8 bases in the middle. The CDR3 reads CASSYRVSYEQYF. The DNA of the CDR3 is TGTGCCAGCAGTTACAGGGTATCCTACGAGCAGTACTTC.

The V and J genes are TRBV7-8 and TRBJ2-7; TRBD1 agrees at 7 bases. Germline V lookup: CDR1 SGHVS, CDR2 FQNEAQ. V lost 1 base, J lost 5 bases, and 11 bases stayed unmatched. CDR3 size: 16 residues. CDR3 sequence reads: CASSLGQGRYLNEQYF. In nucleotides, the CDR3 is TGTGCCAGCAGCTTAGGACAGGGACGGTACTTGAACGAGCAGTACTTC.

In this sample, this clone turned up a few times. The chain recombines TRBV28 with TRBJ2-1; 9 bases fit TRBD2. Germline loops: CDR1 MDHEN, CDR2 SYDVKM. The CDR3 loop spans 16 amino acids. V gave up 10 bases and J gave up 6 bases; unmatched junction bases: 16. The CDR3 sequence is CATSQDGGRGSNEQFF. The CDR3 DNA sequence: TGTGCCACCTCGCAAGACGGCGGGAGGGGGAGCAATGAGCAGTTCTTC.